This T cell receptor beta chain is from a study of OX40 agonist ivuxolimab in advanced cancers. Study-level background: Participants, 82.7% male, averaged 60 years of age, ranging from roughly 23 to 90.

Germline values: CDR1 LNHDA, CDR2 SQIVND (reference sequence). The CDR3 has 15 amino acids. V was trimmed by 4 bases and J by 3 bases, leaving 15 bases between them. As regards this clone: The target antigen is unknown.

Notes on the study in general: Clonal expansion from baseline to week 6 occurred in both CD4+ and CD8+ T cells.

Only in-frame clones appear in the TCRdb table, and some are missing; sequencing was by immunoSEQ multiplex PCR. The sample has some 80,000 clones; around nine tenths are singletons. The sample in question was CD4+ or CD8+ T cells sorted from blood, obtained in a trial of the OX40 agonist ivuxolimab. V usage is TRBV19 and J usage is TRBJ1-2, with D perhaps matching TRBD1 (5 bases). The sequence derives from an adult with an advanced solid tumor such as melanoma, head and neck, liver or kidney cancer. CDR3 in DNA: TGTGCCAGTAGTACCGTTTGGGGCGGCTACTATGGCTACACCTTC. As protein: CASSTVWGGYYGYTF.